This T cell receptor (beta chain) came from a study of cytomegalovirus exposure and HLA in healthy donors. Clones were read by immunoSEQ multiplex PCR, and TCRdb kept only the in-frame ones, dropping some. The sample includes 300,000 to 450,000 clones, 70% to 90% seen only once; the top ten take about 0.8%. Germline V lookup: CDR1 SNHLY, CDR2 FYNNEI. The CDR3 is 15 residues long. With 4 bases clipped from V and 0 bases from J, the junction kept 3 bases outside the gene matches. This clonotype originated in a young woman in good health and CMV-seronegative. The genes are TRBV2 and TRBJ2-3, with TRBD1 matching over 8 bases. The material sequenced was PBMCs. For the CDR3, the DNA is TGTGCCAGCAGTGGACAGGGGTATAGCACAGATACGCAGTATTTT. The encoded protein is CASSGQGYSTDTQYF.